The rows below give T cell receptor beta chains drawn from one sample of a study of technical replicates of blood from a handful of donors. Sequencing used immunoSEQ multiplex PCR; TCRdb keeps in-frame clones, though not all of them. Of around 98,000 clones in the sample, approximately 96% were seen once. Sequencing input: T cells isolated from PBMCs. The receptors originated from a human donor in good health. The CDR3 runs from the conserved cysteine through the conserved F or W. A D gene is named only where the DNA matches it firmly. Size is stated for part of the rows, as once, few or many counts, or as a class when the clone is expanded.

TRBV11-2	-	-	TRBJ1-1	CASSLSRANTEAFF	TGTGCCAGCAGCTTAAGCAGGGCGAACACTGAAGCTTTCTTT
TRBV15	-	-	TRBJ2-7	CATSRDQASYEQYF	TGTGCCACCAGCAGAGATCAGGCATCCTACGAGCAGTACTTC
TRBV6-5	-	-	TRBJ2-2	CASRVAENTGELFF	TGTGCCAGCAGAGTAGCGGAGAACACCGGGGAGCTGTTTTTT
TRBV11-1	-	-	TRBJ1-2	CASSHGPYGYTF	TGTGCCAGCAGCCATGGCCCGTATGGCTACACCTTC
TRBV29-1	TRBD1	-	TRBJ2-5	CSVEFGTGGETQYF	TGCAGCGTTGAGTTCGGTACAGGGGGGGAGACCCAGTACTTC
TRBV28	TRBD1	-	TRBJ2-7	CASSLVTGGSGDSYEQYF	TGTGCCAGCAGTTTAGTGACAGGGGGCTCGGGGGATTCCTACGAGCAGTACTTC
TRBV7-9	TRBD2	once	TRBJ2-1	CASSGRGAHESYNEQFF	TGTGCCAGCAGCGGGCGGGGGGCTCATGAGTCCTACAATGAGCAGTTCTTC
TRBV18	-	-	TRBJ1-1	CASSMDRNTEAFF	TGTGCCAGCTCAATGGACAGGAACACTGAAGCTTTCTTT
TRBV4-1	TRBD1	-	TRBJ2-4	CASSLRGHGIGDRMIQYF	TGCGCCAGCAGCCTAAGGGGGCATGGGATCGGGGACAGGATGATTCAGTACTTC
TRBV6-1	-	-	TRBJ1-1	CASSVGGHTEAFF	TGTGCCAGCAGTGTAGGTGGGCACACTGAAGCTTTCTTT
TRBV5-5	-	-	TRBJ1-1	CASSSFRGRNTEAFF	TGTGCCAGCAGCTCCTTTCGGGGGAGGAACACTGAAGCTTTCTTT
TRBV19	TRBD2	once	TRBJ2-3	CASRTSGRTDTQYF	TGTGCCAGTAGGACTAGCGGGAGGACAGATACGCAGTATTTT